This T cell receptor (beta chain) was documented in a study of post-analysis software for immune sequencing data. Study-level background: Patients had relapsing-remitting, secondary progressive or progressive-relapsing multiple sclerosis; some lacked subtype. Overall study findings and caveats: F measure clustering grouped samples strongly by preparation batch. Patients with multiple sclerosis recorded significantly lower normalized Chao1 diversity than controls, the study found. In patients, five or six TRBV segments were more frequent than in controls, with TRBV5-6, TRBV5-1 and TRBV20-1 among them.

Details on this clonotype: Antigen specificity is unknown.

The V and J ends lost 5 bases and 6 bases respectively, with 16 bases between them. The CDR3 consists of 14 residues. Germline V gives CDR1 SGHRS, CDR2 YFSETQ. Each TCR beta cDNA library carried unique molecular identifiers. Each CDR3 protein is one row after TCRdb ran MiXCR on the PCR reads. The profile shows about 540,000 distinct CDR3 sequences, around 34% of them singletons. Sequenced: blood. J is TRBJ2-3 and V is TRBV5-1, with a tentative D call TRBD1 (5 bases). This sequence was found in a girl younger than 18 with multiple sclerosis. The CDR3 loop is CASSDGASGDTQYF. The DNA for the CDR3 is TGCGCCAGCAGTGATGGGGCTTCCGGGGATACGCAGTATTTT.